Below, 9 T cell receptor beta chains from the same sample are listed, as sequenced in a study of identical twins. TCRdb re-analysed the 5' RACE reads in MiXCR, keeping a single row per CDR3 protein. This table has fewer than 350,000 distinct CDR3 sequences, about 8.9% appearing once. These same data were also listed under a study on yellow fever vaccine responses in identical twins.

What was sequenced was memory (CD45RO+) T cells sorted from blood. The receptors come from a young woman in good health.

This clonotype was recorded only once. The chain has TRBV5-1 and TRBJ2-3; TRBD2 might be the D (6 bases). The V gene lost 1 base and the J gene lost 2 bases, with 14 bases spanning the gap. Germline values: CDR1 SGHRS, CDR2 YFSETQ. This CDR3 has 16 residues. CDR3 loop: CASSLQPAGPTDTQYF. As DNA, the CDR3 is TGCGCCAGCAGCTTGCAGCCAGCGGGCCCCACAGATACGCAGTATTTT.

J is TRBJ2-1 and V is TRBV11-3, with 10 bases fitting TRBD2. Germline V CDR1 and CDR2: SGHNT, YENEEA. The CDR3 is 16 amino acids. J gave up 1 base and V 2 bases, and 2 bases lay outside the gene matches. The CDR3 loop reads CASSLLAGASYNEQFF. DNA for the CDR3: TGTGCCAGCAGCTTACTAGCGGGAGCTTCCTACAATGAGCAGTTCTTC.

This clonotype was seen ten or more times. V is TRBV29-1 and J is TRBJ1-1; D is unresolved. Germline assignment: CDR1 SQVTM and CDR2 ANQGSEA. The CDR3 has 12 residues. The V gene lost 7 bases and the J gene lost 1 base, with 10 bases spanning the gap. CDR3 nucleotide sequence: TGCAGCGCTTGGTGGGGGAACACTGAAGCTTTCTTT. It is translated as CSAWWGNTEAFF.

The chain links TRBV4-2 to TRBJ1-1; 7 bases align to TRBD1. The CDR3 length is 17 residues. Trimming cost V 8 bases and J 3 bases; bases outside gene matches: 18. The germline CDR1 and CDR2 sequences are LGHNA and YNFKEQ. CDR3 nucleotides: TGTGCCAGCGTACCGGACAGGAAGGCGGTGGGAGACACTGAAGCTTTCTTT. This gives the protein CASVPDRKAVGDTEAFF.

This clonotype has just a few counts. This rearrangement joins TRBV6-4 to TRBJ1-5; the D is unclear. Germline-derived CDR1 and CDR2 are MRHNA and SNTAGT. V was pared by 2 bases and J by 0 bases, with 11 bases between. CDR3 length: 16 residues. The CDR3 nucleotides read TGTGCCAGCAGTGACGCGACCTTGTATAGCAATCAGCCCCAGCATTTT. Protein sequence: CASSDATLYSNQPQHF.

The sample holds many counts of this clonotype. The chain is built from TRBV4-2 and TRBJ2-7; D remains unclear. The V gene lost 0 bases and the J gene lost 7 bases, with 16 bases spanning the gap. From germline, CDR1 is LGHNA and CDR2 YNFKEQ. This CDR3 comprises 15 residues. The CDR3 spells CASSQDGRSEGEQYF. The CDR3 region has the DNA TGTGCCAGCAGCCAAGATGGACGGTCCGAAGGAGAGCAGTACTTC.

This clonotype has at least ten counts. The chain links TRBV7-9 to TRBJ2-2, with no clear D. Trimming pared 1 base from V and 3 bases from J, leaving 9 bases between. Per the germline V gene, CDR1 is SEHNR and CDR2 is FQNEAQ (reference sequence). The CDR3 runs to 15 residues. The DNA of the CDR3 is TGTGCCAGCAGCTTAGGGTGGCAAGACACCGGGGAGCTGTTTTTT. Amino acid sequence: CASSLGWQDTGELFF.

There are a few counts of this clonotype. The chain joins TRBV5-5 to TRBJ2-5, with D perhaps TRBD1 or TRBD2 (5 bases each). With 4 bases removed from V and 1 base from J, the gap between germline ends came to 11 bases. Germline V lookup: CDR1 SGHKS, CDR2 YYEKEE (reference sequence). The CDR3 is made up of 14 amino acids. The CDR3 protein is CASSVVGPQETQYF. The CDR3, as DNA: TGTGCCAGCAGCGTGGTGGGACCCCAAGAGACCCAGTACTTC.

The chain couples TRBV10-2 to TRBJ1-1, with D maybe TRBD1 (6 bases). From germline, CDR1 is WSHSY and CDR2 SAAADI. Between the trimmed V and J ends, which lost 6 bases and 1 base, there was a span of 9 bases. This CDR3 comprises 13 residues. This chain's CDR3 is CASRTQGNTEAFF. The CDR3 DNA sequence: TGCGCCAGCAGGACACAGGGGAACACTGAAGCTTTCTTT.